The TCR beta chain under discussion was sequenced for a study of radiation and T cells in renal cell carcinoma. Study information: Nephrectomy followed 15 Gy stereotactic body radiation by 4 weeks. Whole-study results and caveats: No pretreatment tumor biopsies were available for baseline clonotypes. From baseline, blood top tumor clonotypes peaked at 2 weeks post-radiation.

Notes on this clone: Antigen specificity is unknown.

Time point given: blood 2 weeks post-SBRT. Treatment specified: 15 Gy SBRT to primary tumor, nephrectomy 4 weeks later. Here immunoSEQ multiplex PCR was the method, and the copy in TCRdb shows in-frame clones only, minus some. The data hold about 130,000 clones, with 81% observed a single time. This TCR was sampled from a man over 45 with renal cell carcinoma. Sequenced material: blood, taken from a patient whose treatment included radiotherapy and nephrectomy.

This CDR3 is CASSQESGWDEKLFF. In DNA form, the CDR3 reads TGCGCCAGCAGCCAAGAGTCCGGCTGGGATGAAAAACTGTTTTTT. J is TRBJ1-4 and V is TRBV4-3, with D uncertain. The V gene lost 0 bases and the J gene lost 6 bases, with 11 bases spanning the gap. This CDR3 is 15 amino acids long. Looked up from germline, CDR1 is LGHNA and CDR2 is YSLEER.